Listed here are 32 T cell receptor beta chains from one sample, sequenced in a study of T cells in Graves' hyperthyroidism and ophthalmopathy. RNA transcripts yielded amplified TCR beta CDR3 regions. The HTBI primer set served for first-round RT-PCR of the TCR CDR3. MiXCR, run by TCRdb on the multiplex PCR reads, gives a single entry per CDR3 protein. The sample carries a few hundred thousand distinct CDR3 sequences, about a fifth recorded once. The sample consisted of blood. These TCRs come from a man younger than 30 with Graves' hyperthyroidism.

The chain links TRBV6-2 or TRBV6-3 to TRBJ1-1; D gene unclear. This CDR3 region has 14 residues. Trimming removed 6 bases at V and 7 bases at J, with 18 bases between. Per the germline V gene, CDR1 is MNHEY and CDR2 is SVGEGT. DNA of the CDR3: TGTGCCAGCAGGCCCTGGACGACGGGTCATGAAGCTTTCTTT. Translated, it gives CASRPWTTGHEAFF.

This clonotype was seen ten or more times. This sequence joins TRBV10-3 and TRBJ1-1; 8 nucleotides line up with TRBD1. Germline V gene data show CDR1 as ENHRY and CDR2 as SYGVKD. J was trimmed by 1 base and V by 10 bases; bases with no gene match: 5. The CDR3 has 13 residues. This CDR3 reads CASRTGRNTEAFF. The CDR3 nucleotides are TGTGCCAGCCGGACAGGGAGGAACACTGAAGCTTTCTTT.

This clonotype was picked up a small number of times. At one boundary the junction diverges from the germline segment, which might be a read error. V gene TRBV4-1 combines with J gene TRBJ2-7, with 9 bases identical to TRBD1. Germline V lookup: CDR1 MGHRA, CDR2 YSYEKL. This CDR3 has 16 residues. CDR3 region: CASSEDPGQGSYEQYF. In DNA, the CDR3 is TGCGCCAGCAGCGAAGACCCGGGACAGGGTTCCTACGAGCAGTACTTC.

The rearrangement joins TRBV30 to TRBJ2-5; maybe TRBD2 (6 bases). The germline V and J ends were trimmed by 1 base and 5 bases, with 11 bases remaining between them. CDR3 size: 13 residues. Germline CDR1 GTSNPN, CDR2 SVGIG (reference sequence). The CDR3 sequence is CAWSGGGGETQYF. As DNA, the CDR3 is TGTGCCTGGAGTGGGGGTGGGGGGGAGACCCAGTACTTC. The entire variable domain, with the rest obtained from reference TRBV30 and TRBJ2-5, is as follows: SQTIHQWPATLVQPVGSPLSLECTVEGTSNPNLYWYRQAAGRGLQLLFYSVGIGQISSEVPQNLSASRPQDRQFILSSKKLLLSDSGFYLCAWSGGGGETQYFGPGTRLLVL.

This clonotype was seen repeatedly, ten times or more. V and J are TRBV28 and TRBJ1-2; unclear D gene. The CDR3 contains 13 residues. Looked up from germline, CDR1 is MDHEN and CDR2 is SYDVKM. Trimming stripped 2 bases from V and 2 bases from J, with 6 bases between. The CDR3 reads CASSLDGNYGYTF. As DNA, the CDR3 is TGTGCCAGCAGTTTAGACGGAAACTATGGCTACACCTTC.

This clonotype has ten or more counts. The rearrangement uses TRBV12-3 or TRBV12-4 and TRBJ1-1, with 7 bases identical to TRBD1. The CDR3 is made up of 13 amino acids. Losses at the gene ends were 1 base for V and 12 bases for J; bases not matched to a gene: 8. CDR3 sequence: CASSLGGQRVTFF. DNA for the CDR3: TGTGCCAGCAGTTTAGGGGGACAGCGGGTGACTTTCTTT.

This clonotype has at least ten counts. The V and J genes are TRBV28 and TRBJ2-3; D ambiguous. CDR1 and CDR2 (germline): MDHEN, SYDVKM. This CDR3 is 13 amino acids long. Trimming removed 2 bases from V and 12 bases from J, with 15 bases in between. As DNA, the CDR3 is TGTGCCAGCAGTTTAGGATGGGCTAGTCAACAGTATTTT. This sequence encodes CASSLGWASQQYF.

The V call is TRBV27, the J call TRBJ1-3, with a tentative D call TRBD1 (6 bases). V shed 8 bases and J shed 0 bases, with 14 bases lying between them. The CDR3 spans 15 residues. Germline CDR1 and CDR2: MNHEY and SMNVEV (reference sequence). The CDR3 protein is CASRDTLLSGNTIYF. CDR3 coding DNA: TGTGCCAGCCGGGACACGCTCCTCTCTGGAAACACCATATATTTT.

The table lists this clonotype with many counts. The chain couples TRBV12-3 or TRBV12-4 to TRBJ2-4; the D is unclear. CDR3 length: 11 residues. The ends were cut back, 2 bases at V and 9 bases at J, with 5 bases in the middle. The CDR3: CASSLLGIQYF. The CDR3 coding sequence is TGTGCCAGCAGTTTACTCGGCATTCAGTACTTC.

This clonotype was counted at least ten times. The chain has TRBV11-2 and TRBJ2-1; D might be TRBD2 (5 bases). The CDR3 is 15 residues long. V gave up 3 bases and J gave up 0 bases, with 9 bases separating them. Germline-derived CDR1 and CDR2 are SGHAT and FQNNGV. Here the CDR3 reads CASSLDLSSYNEQFF. CDR3 DNA: TGTGCCAGCAGCTTGGACTTAAGCTCCTACAATGAGCAGTTCTTC.

This clonotype was observed many times. The CDR3 bases are TGCGCCAGCGGGGGGGGCGGTGAAGCTTTCTTT. Translated: CASGGGGEAFF. The gene calls are TRBV10-2 and TRBJ1-1; D perhaps matches TRBD1 (6 bases). CDR3 length: 11 residues. The V and J ends lost 8 bases and 7 bases respectively, with 11 bases between them. From germline, CDR1 is WSHSY and CDR2 SAAADI.

The chain uses TRBV6-1 and TRBJ1-5; D perhaps matches TRBD1 (6 bases). This CDR3 is built from 14 residues. V was clipped by 6 bases and J by 7 bases, with 16 bases between them. The V gene's germline CDR1 is MNHNS and CDR2 SASEGT. CDR3 loop: CASRRTGRWQPQHF. CDR3 nucleotide sequence: TGTGCCAGCAGACGCACAGGGAGGTGGCAGCCCCAGCATTTT.

This clonotype was counted ten times or more. The chain combines TRBV28 with TRBJ1-2; tentatively, D is TRBD1 (6 bases). Per the germline V gene, CDR1 is MDHEN and CDR2 is SYDVKM. The V and J ends lost 5 bases and 4 bases respectively, with 14 bases between them. The CDR3 spans 14 residues. The CDR3 reads CASSPPGGGYGYTF. The CDR3 DNA reads TGTGCCAGCAGTCCCCCCGGGGGCGGCTATGGCTACACCTTC.

This clonotype was detected ten times or more. This rearrangement joins TRBV12-3 or TRBV12-4 to TRBJ2-7; 8 bases agree with TRBD1. This CDR3 has 16 residues. Germline trimming cut 3 bases from V and 0 bases from J; bases unmatched to any gene: 7. The CDR3 region has the DNA TGTGCCAGCAGTTTCGGACAGGGAAAGGGCTCCTACGAGCAGTACTTC. This encodes CASSFGQGKGSYEQYF.

This clonotype was detected many times. This CDR3 is CAAGAGGSETQYF. For the CDR3, the DNA is TGTGCCGCTGGAGCGGGGGGGTCAGAGACCCAGTACTTC. V is TRBV7-6 and J is TRBJ2-5; TRBD2 matches 10 bases. Losses at the gene ends were 11 bases for V and 4 bases for J; bases not matched to a gene: 7. The CDR3 extends over 13 amino acids. Per the germline V gene, CDR1 is SGHVS and CDR2 is FNYEAQ.

This sequence joins TRBV6-2 or TRBV6-3 and TRBJ2-2; TRBD1 matches at 8 bases. This CDR3 spans 15 amino acids. CDR1 and CDR2 (germline): MNHEY, SVGEGT. Trimming took 6 bases from V and 5 from J; bases not matched to a gene: 8. The CDR3 spells CASRTGQGITGELFF. CDR3 nucleotides: TGTGCCAGCAGGACAGGACAGGGTATTACCGGGGAGCTGTTTTTT.

This clonotype was seen many times. Written as DNA, the CDR3 is TGTGCCAGCAGCCTCAGCACAGGGACGGCGCGGACCCAGTACTTC. It codes for CASSLSTGTARTQYF. The gene calls are TRBV12-3 or TRBV12-4 and TRBJ2-5; D is perhaps TRBD1 (6 bases). CDR3 length: 15 residues. V lost 6 bases and J lost 7, with 21 bases in between.

This clonotype has at least ten counts. The genes are TRBV4-1 and TRBJ1-1; 9 bases fit TRBD1. The germline V gene encodes CDR1 MGHRA and CDR2 YSYEKL. The CDR3 loop spans 17 amino acids. Trimming took 4 bases from V and 0 from J; bases not matched to a gene: 9. CDR3 loop: CASSRNPQGAMNTEAFF. CDR3 in DNA: TGCGCCAGCAGCCGCAACCCACAGGGGGCCATGAACACTGAAGCTTTCTTT.

This clonotype was seen a few times. The chain uses TRBV6-1 and TRBJ2-2, with TRBD1 matching over 8 bases. Germline V gene data show CDR1 as MNHNS and CDR2 as SASEGT. The CDR3 is made up of 13 amino acids. With V trimmed by 8 bases and J by 2 bases, 1 base remained unmatched. CDR3 region: CASDRGNTGELFF. CDR3 DNA: TGTGCCAGCGACAGGGGAAACACCGGGGAGCTGTTTTTT.

This clonotype was counted many times. V is TRBV6-5 and J is TRBJ2-5; D gene ambiguous. Germline lookup yields CDR1 MNHEY and CDR2 SVGAGI. The CDR3 has 13 residues. With 6 bases removed from V and 4 bases from J, the gap between germline ends came to 12 bases. The CDR3 DNA sequence: TGTGCCAGCAGCAAAGGGTACGGAGAGACCCAGTACTTC. Protein sequence: CASSKGYGETQYF.

This clonotype has at least ten counts. This sequence joins TRBV6-1 and TRBJ1-5; D not certain. This CDR3 region has 15 residues. Trimming shortened V by 1 base and J by 0 bases, and 7 bases separated the two germline ends. Germline-derived CDR1 and CDR2 are MNHNS and SASEGT. The CDR3 DNA follows: TGTGCCAGCAGTGAAGGGGTTTTTAGCAATCAGCCCCAGCATTTT. This sequence encodes CASSEGVFSNQPQHF.

CDR3 in amino acids: CASSIGQNSNQPQHF. The CDR3 DNA reads TGTGCCAGTAGTATAGGACAGAATAGCAATCAGCCCCAGCATTTT. V usage is TRBV19 and J usage is TRBJ1-5; maybe TRBD1 (5 bases). Germline values: CDR1 LNHDA, CDR2 SQIVND (reference sequence). The CDR3 runs to 15 residues. V lost 1 base, J lost 0 bases, and 7 bases lay in between.

This clonotype was counted ten times or more. This rearrangement joins TRBV6-5 to TRBJ2-7; TRBD2 might be the D (7 bases). CDR3 length equals 13 residues. Looked up from germline, CDR1 is MNHEY and CDR2 is SVGAGI. V dropped 8 bases and J dropped 4 bases, with 15 bases sitting between them. The CDR3 spells CASSRGGMYEQYF. The CDR3 DNA reads TGTGCCAGCTCGAGGGGGGGGATGTACGAGCAGTACTTC.

This clonotype has at least ten counts. V and J are TRBV6-2 or TRBV6-3 and TRBJ1-1; unclear D gene. V lost 3 bases to trimming and J lost 4 bases, with 3 bases between them. The CDR3 has 11 residues. The germline CDR1 and CDR2 sequences are MNHEY and SVGEGT. The CDR3 coding sequence is TGTGCCAGCAGTTATACCACTGAAGCTTTCTTT. It codes for CASSYTTEAFF.

This clonotype is a singleton in its sample. V gene TRBV20-1 combines with J gene TRBJ2-7, with TRBD2 matching over 9 bases. CDR3 length: 15 amino acids. The trim removed 3 bases at V and 3 bases at J, leaving 9 bases unmatched. Germline lookup yields CDR1 DFQATT and CDR2 SNEGSKA (reference sequence). In DNA form, the CDR3 reads TGCAGTGCTAGTTCCCGACTAGCGGTTTTCTACGAGCAGTACTTC. It encodes CSASSRLAVFYEQYF.

For this clonotype: Since a much larger clone is just one base distant, this may be a read error. V usage is TRBV5-1 and J usage is TRBJ2-7; 8 nucleotides match TRBD2. Matching the DNA end better, TRBJ2-1 makes the J call doubtful. Germline V gene data show CDR1 as SGHRS and CDR2 as YFSETQ. The CDR3 is 14 amino acids. CDR3 DNA sequence: TGCGCCAGCAGCTCAAACGGGGGGGCCTACGAGCAGTTCTTC. Translation gives CASSSNGGAYEQFF.

V is TRBV11-2 and J is TRBJ1-5; D unclear. Between the trimmed V and J ends, which lost 3 bases and 0 bases, there was a span of 15 bases. CDR1 SGHAT and CDR2 FQNNGV come from the germline V gene. This CDR3 is 17 amino acids long. DNA of the CDR3: TGTGCCAGCAGCTTTAAGGTCTTTGATTTTAGCAATCAGCCCCAGCATTTT. Protein sequence: CASSFKVFDFSNQPQHF.

In this sample, this clonotype turned up many times. Germline is not matched at one junction end, which may reflect a read error. The rearrangement links TRBV20-1 to TRBJ2-5; D not resolved. The germline V gene has CDR1 DFQATT and CDR2 SNEGSKA (reference sequence). The CDR3 runs to 12 residues. CDR3 bases: TGCGGTGCTAGAAAGGCGAAAGAGACCCAGTACTTC. Encoded protein: CGARKAKETQYF.

This clonotype has ten or more counts. The chain combines TRBV7-2 with TRBJ2-5; 7 bases fit TRBD2. Germline values: CDR1 SGHTA, CDR2 FQGNSA. The length of the CDR3 is 13 residues. V lost 6 bases, J lost 3 bases, and 4 bases stayed unmatched. The CDR3 DNA is TGTGCCAGCAGGGGAGGGGCCAAAGAGACCCAGTACTTC. Translating it yields CASRGGAKETQYF.

This clonotype was seen many times. The rearrangement uses TRBV27 and TRBJ2-7; TRBD1 matches at 8 bases. Trimming took 3 bases from V and 5 from J; bases not matched to a gene: 6. Germline V gives CDR1 MNHEY, CDR2 SMNVEV (reference sequence). This CDR3 is built from 14 residues. CDR3 in DNA: TGTGCCAGCAGTTTGCTGGACAGGGTCCACGAGCAGTACTTC. Amino acids: CASSLLDRVHEQYF.

The V gene is TRBV20-1, the J gene TRBJ2-7; TRBD2 agrees at 7 bases. The CDR3 is 16 amino acids. V gave up 0 bases and J gave up 2 bases; unmatched junction bases: 10. Germline V gene lookup returns CDR1 DFQATT and CDR2 SNEGSKA (reference sequence). CDR3 loop: CSARDPNSGQAYEQYF. CDR3 nucleotide sequence: TGCAGTGCTAGAGATCCCAATAGCGGGCAGGCCTACGAGCAGTACTTC.

This rearrangement joins TRBV3-1 to TRBJ2-2; D might be TRBD1 or TRBD2, each matching 5 bases. Germline V CDR1 and CDR2: LGHDT, YNNKEL (reference sequence). V was trimmed by 0 bases and J by 6 bases, leaving 11 bases between them. The CDR3 is made up of 15 amino acids. The CDR3 is CASSQEVGVAGELFF. The CDR3 DNA is TGTGCCAGCAGCCAAGAGGTGGGGGTAGCCGGGGAGCTGTTTTTT.